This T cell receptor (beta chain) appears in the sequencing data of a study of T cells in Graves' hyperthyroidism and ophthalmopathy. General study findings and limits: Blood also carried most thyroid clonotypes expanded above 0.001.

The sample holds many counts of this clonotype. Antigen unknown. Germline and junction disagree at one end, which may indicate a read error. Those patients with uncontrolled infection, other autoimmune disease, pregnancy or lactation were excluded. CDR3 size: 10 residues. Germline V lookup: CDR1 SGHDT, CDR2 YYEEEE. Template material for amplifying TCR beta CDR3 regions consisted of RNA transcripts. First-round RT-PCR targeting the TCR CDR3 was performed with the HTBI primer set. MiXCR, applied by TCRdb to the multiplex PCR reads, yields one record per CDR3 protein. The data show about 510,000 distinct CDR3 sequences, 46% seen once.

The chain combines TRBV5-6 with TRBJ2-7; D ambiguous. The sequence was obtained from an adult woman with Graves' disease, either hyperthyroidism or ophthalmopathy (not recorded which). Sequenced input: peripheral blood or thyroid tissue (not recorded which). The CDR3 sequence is CASSSLRTVF. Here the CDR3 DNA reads TGTGCCAGCAGCTCGCTACGAACGGTTTTC.